This T cell receptor beta chain was sequenced for a study of blood T cell repertoires in COVID-19. Study overall: The samples span acute and convalescent COVID-19 from the United States, Italy and Spain. The cDNA or gDNA used as material had been derived from T cells, B-cell-depleted T cells, or PBMCs.

Per the germline V gene, CDR1 is KGHSH and CDR2 is LQKENI. V dropped 1 base and J dropped 4; count of bases not matched to a gene: 1. The CDR3 is made up of 15 amino acids. Authors' processing steps: The authors estimated nucleated cell counts from reference gene primer amplification. Repertoires were generated with immunoSEQ multiplex PCR, while TCRdb's copy carries only in-frame clones and drops some. The V and J calls and clone size come from that table; D and trimming were worked out from the DNA. Of 90,000 or so clones in the sample, roughly 85% were seen once. This chain joins TRBV18 and TRBJ2-6, with 7 bases lining up with TRBD1. The receptor comes from a human donor in a cohort sampled during active COVID-19. Sequenced input: peripheral blood. This chain's CDR3 is CASSPLRGGANVLTF. The CDR3 nucleotides are TGTGCCAGCTCACCACTCAGGGGGGGGGCCAACGTCCTGACTTTC.